This entry describes one TCR beta chain. No antigen is known for it. No clone much larger than this one lies a single base away; base qualities are absent. The method was the immunoSEQ multiplex PCR assay. For the multiplex PCR, a mixture combining 60 forward primers for TCR Vbeta segments and 13 reverse primers for TCR Jbeta segments was used. The CDR3 region of rearranged TCR beta genes was amplified from genomic DNA with a multiplex PCR assay. The amplified TCR beta libraries were sequenced on the Illumina HiSeq System as 87-base-pair reads. Under the source paper's analysis protocol: Across the 700 or so repertoires, a later analysis counted tens of millions of unique TCR beta chains, approximately 10 million of which were shared by at least two donors. Raw reads were error-corrected and collapsed into unique sequences with a nearest-neighbor algorithm that merged closely related sequences to remove PCR and sequencing errors. CDR3 sequences were aligned to IMGT reference sequences to assign V, D and J gene segments. For a sequence to be retained, a match of at least six nucleotides to both a V gene segment and a J gene segment was required. Rearrangements were classified as productive when the CDR3 lacked stop codons and remained in frame with V and J, and all other rearrangements were classified as non-productive. CDR3 was defined by IMGT convention, running from the second conserved V-encoded cysteine to the conserved J-encoded phenylalanine. In an earlier analysis of more than 550 of the donors, sequences lacking an unambiguous match to a single V gene segment were excluded. An earlier analysis of around 600 of the donors classified V segments as functional when productive rearrangements were above 56.7% and as segregating when the standard deviation between donors was above 5%. To diagnose cytomegalovirus status from the catalog of TCR beta chain sequences, a statistical classification framework was built. In a later analysis, TCR nucleotide sequences were compared against IMGT/GENE-DB human TR gene sequences so that V and J genes could be assigned. A later analysis assigned CDR3 sequences and most-parsimonious VDJ recombination scenarios with the TCRdist pipeline. In a later analysis, each TCR beta chain was defined by its CDR3 amino acid sequence together with its V-gene family, and reads without a unique V-gene family were excluded. As a way to deal with suspected cross-contamination and a sequencing artifact, a later analysis dropped over 550 nucleotide sequences that were highly shared and had low generation probability. For each public chain, a later analysis derived a clonal expansion index from normalized ranks of inferred template counts within each repertoire. Generation probabilities in a later analysis came from a VDJ recombination model fitted to out-of-frame rearrangements, and those results were checked against IGoR. A later analysis scored TCR-TCR, TCR-HLA and TCR-CMV co-occurrence with hypergeometric tests, applying a repertoire-size bias correction to TCR pairs. False discovery rates were estimated in a later analysis by permuting HLA or CMV assignments 20 times. A later analysis grouped co-occurring TCRs with DBSCAN, adding TCRdist sequence similarity when clustering within HLA-allele-positive subsets. Repertoires with fewer than 30,000 or more than 120,000 public chains, plus five repertoires with anomalous nucleotide sharing, were excluded from co-occurrence clustering. TCRdb re-hosts the immuneACCESS table, in-frame sequences only. Its copies lack some clones; in the studies checked, an unresolved V gene accounts for under half of them, and the cause for the rest is not known. V, J and clone size reflect that table, while D and trimming were determined from the DNA. This sample lists about 82,000 clones; 55% to 65% were detected once. The top ten clonotypes cover 15% of the sample.

The source of the sample is a study of cytomegalovirus exposure and HLA in healthy donors (dated by TCRdb to the late 2010s). Looking at the study overall: An earlier analysis of fewer than 750 of the donors reported approximately 260 Gb of sequence data and 95 million to 120 million unique TCR beta sequences obtained from about 179 million T cells. To predict cytomegalovirus infection status, the study brought together high-throughput TCR immunosequencing, statistical association of individual TCRs with disease status, and machine learning. The study was designed to test whether signatures of past pathogen exposure could be identified by cataloging public T cell receptors. Across about 370 genotyped donors of the cohort, an average of about 240,000 unique TCR beta nucleotide sequences per donor were sequenced, and roughly 20% of those sequences were non-productive. Donor age, sex, ethnicity and CMV serostatus were compiled alongside the repertoire data. To decide whether each TCR beta V gene segment behaved as functional or pseudogenic, an earlier analysis of some 570 of the donors relied on high-throughput TCR beta sequencing. A later genetic analysis used genome-wide SNP genotypes for about three fifths of the 666 donors, treating that subset as a discovery cohort. Roughly 300 gigabases of sequencing data and around 80 million unique TCR sequences made up an early release that covered several hundred HLA-typed donors. Using immunosequencing, the study profiled T cell repertoires from 500 to 800 subjects and related those repertoires to cytomegalovirus serostatus. About five DR-DQ haplotypes were treated as single units for association and clustering because of strong linkage in the cohort. Of the approximately 400 genotyped donors, approximately 80% fell in the genetic ancestry cluster associated with self-reported Caucasian donors. The later analysis used no new phenotypic data to find candidate immune exposures, relying instead on TCR beta sequences and their occurrence across donors. Typing coverage differed by locus: A, B, C, DRB1 and DQB1 were typed in about 629-640 donors, DQA1 in 500 to 550, DPA1 in some 610, and DPB1 in roughly 470. Every repertoire in the discovery cohort had been generated on one and the same sequencing platform. A later analysis re-examined previously published TCR beta repertoires from several hundred donors and added high-resolution HLA genotyping to investigate patterns of TCR occurrence. Class I and class II HLA loci were covered by the typing at four-digit resolution. A separate validation cohort of about 110 different subjects was used in addition to the 666-subject first cohort.

V is cut back by 0 bases and J by 7 bases, with 6 bases in the junction unmatched. The germline V gene (reference sequence) sets CDR1 to GTSNPN and CDR2 to SVGIG. CDR3 length: 14 amino acids, cysteine to phenylalanine. Kept here is only the CDR3 DNA, which spans 42 bases and is read in frame from base 1. Study-level results and caveats: At a false discovery rate of 0.05, a later analysis linked about 16,000 TCR beta sequences to specific HLA alleles. A few of the identified cytomegalovirus-associated TCR beta chains were confirmed in vitro to be specific for cytomegalovirus antigens. According to a later analysis, most CMV-associated TCR beta chains appeared to be HLA-restricted, and the HLA associations seemed to be driven largely by CMV exposure. A cluster of highly shared sequence variants was judged likely to represent a technical artifact of the sequencing pipeline. When HLA alleles, especially DR and DQ, strongly co-occurred, TCR associations were difficult to assign to individual alleles. An earlier analysis of approximately 570 of the donors showed that most TCR beta V segments appeared in productive rearrangements either about 87% or about 30% of the time, which broadly matched IMGT annotations. The earlier analysis of fewer than 750 of the donors excluded roughly 17 rarely observed V segments, including chromosome 9 orphons, because counts were too low. Some IMGT-functional V segments, including TRBV6-2 and TRBV6-3, could not be distinguished by the 87-base-pair reads and were therefore excluded. V-gene and J-gene trimming of TCR beta chains was associated with a missense DCLRE1C variant in a later genetic analysis, and the association was replicated in an independent cohort. Several of the top co-occurrence clusters appeared to be linked to parvovirus B19, influenza, CMV and Epstein-Barr virus, according to a later analysis. Presence/absence analyses assumed roughly uniform sequencing depth across donors, an assumption that may not hold. Because HLA typing was missing for some donors at each locus, association tests included only the typed subset. The study listed 170 or so TCR beta chains as associated with cytomegalovirus. Immune exposure information for the cohort was limited to CMV serostatus. The authors suggested that the approach could potentially be generalized to other disease states and immunological phenotypes. Across donors, most TCR sequences were observed very rarely, whereas some public TCRs were present in many individuals. Cytomegalovirus status was reported to be diagnosed by the classifier with high specificity and sensitivity in both the original and validation cohorts. According to a later genetic analysis, donors in an Asian-associated ancestry cluster had fewer N-insertions in productive TCRs than the roughly 660-donor mean. Linkage disequilibrium might explain the correlated functional status among segregating V segments, but an unknown experimental factor could not be ruled out. A later analysis found that HLA-associated TCR beta chains were more clonally expanded and had lower generation probabilities than equally common non-associated chains. A later analysis found that TCR association rates varied across HLA loci, with DRB1 alleles showing the most associated TCRs and HLA-C alleles the fewest. Only TCR beta chains were sequenced in this cohort, and the absence of alpha or paired-chain data limited detectable features. A further reported finding was that TCR beta sequences accurately predicted the HLA-A and HLA-B alleles for most subjects in the first cohort.

In total, approximately 610 healthy bone marrow donors made up the cohort. All cohort members were sampled while nominally healthy, although unrecorded immune exposures were likely present. The donor tested CMV seropositive, placing the donor among the 289 seropositive members of the cohort. Every donor gave a peripheral blood sample, and the peripheral blood mononuclear cells from that sample were used for TCR beta sequencing. Genomic DNA was extracted from the blood cell samples with the Qiagen DNeasy Blood Extraction Kit. The sequencing input was PBMCs. This sequence uses TRBV30 and TRBJ2-5, with 9 bases aligning to TRBD1. The TCR originated in a middle-aged woman in good health and CMV-seropositive. The sequence in DNA is TGTGCCTGGAGTGTAGACAGGGGGTTCGGGACCCAGTACTTC. The resulting protein is CAWSVDRGFGTQYF. The CDR3 plus the reference TRBV30 and TRBJ2-5 genes for the other parts give the full variable domain: SQTIHQWPATLVQPVGSPLSLECTVEGTSNPNLYWYRQAAGRGLQLLFYSVGIGQISSEVPQNLSASRPQDRQFILSSKKLLLSDSGFYLCAWSVDRGFGTQYFGPGTRLLVL.